Below are 19 T cell receptor beta chains sequenced from a single sample in a study of early T cells in non-severe SARS-CoV-2 infection. TCRdb independently ran MiXCR on the 5' RACE reads; one entry per CDR3 protein. The repertoire holds 84,000 or so distinct CDR3 sequences, with 9.5% to 13% as singletons. The sample taken for sequencing was whole blood. The source of these receptors is an adult who was a healthcare worker with PCR-confirmed SARS-CoV-2 infection or an uninfected control (not recorded which).

This clonotype was found many times. This chain connects TRBV3-1 to TRBJ2-3; the D call may be TRBD1 or TRBD2 (6 bases each). From germline, CDR1 is LGHDT and CDR2 YNNKEL (reference sequence). The CDR3 is made up of 15 amino acids. Trimming pared 2 bases from V and 4 bases from J, leaving 13 bases between. The CDR3 reads CASSQRGRNADTQYF. The CDR3 DNA is TGTGCCAGCAGCCAACGGGGGCGAAACGCAGATACGCAGTATTTT.

Only a few counts were recorded for this clonotype. The chain is built from TRBV10-3 and TRBJ2-3; no clear D. The CDR3 covers 14 residues. CDR1 and CDR2 from the germline V gene are ENHRY and SYGVKD. V was clipped by 0 bases and J by 2 bases, with 6 bases between them. CDR3 amino acids: CAISESSNTDTQYF. CDR3 bases: TGTGCCATCAGTGAGTCGAGCAACACAGATACGCAGTATTTT.

The chain combines TRBV10-3 with TRBJ2-1, with D perhaps TRBD1 or TRBD2 (7 bases each). Germline assignment: CDR1 ENHRY and CDR2 SYGVKD. The CDR3 is made up of 15 amino acids. The V end was cut by 7 bases, the J end by 6 bases, with 19 bases between. CDR3 region: CAITVAPGGVNEQFF. The CDR3 nucleotides are TGTGCCATCACCGTAGCTCCAGGGGGGGTCAATGAGCAGTTCTTC.

V gene TRBV19 combines with J gene TRBJ2-7, with a weak D call TRBD1 (6 bases). V lost 3 bases to trimming and J lost 5 bases, with 14 bases between them. CDR1 is LNHDA, CDR2 SQIVND, per germline (reference sequence). The CDR3 runs to 14 residues. CDR3 in amino acids: CASSIVRGIDEQYF. The CDR3 DNA sequence: TGTGCCAGTAGTATCGTCAGGGGAATAGACGAGCAGTACTTC.

Only a few counts were recorded for this clonotype. J is TRBJ1-1 and V is TRBV4-1; TRBD1 agrees at 7 bases. The ends lost 5 bases at V and 4 bases at J; junction bases unmatched: 10. Germline values: CDR1 MGHRA, CDR2 YSYEKL. CDR3 length equals 15 residues. CDR3 residues: CASSFEATGITEAFF. The CDR3 DNA follows: TGCGCCAGCAGCTTCGAGGCGACAGGGATCACTGAAGCTTTCTTT.

This clonotype was seen ten or more times. The V call is TRBV3-1, the J call TRBJ1-5, with D unresolved. Trimming removed 4 bases from V and 4 bases from J, with 5 bases in between. Germline assignment: CDR1 LGHDT and CDR2 YNNKEL (reference sequence). CDR3 size: 12 residues. CDR3 protein: CASSRGNQPQHF. CDR3 DNA: TGTGCCAGCAGCCGCGGAAATCAGCCCCAGCATTTT.

V is TRBV3-1 and J is TRBJ2-1, with TRBD2 matching over 11 bases. V was pared by 5 bases and J by 0 bases, with 9 bases of the junction left unmatched. Germline CDR1 is LGHDT and CDR2 is YNNKEL (reference sequence). This CDR3 is built from 18 residues. DNA of the CDR3: TGTGCCAGCAGCTTCGGACTAGCGGGTCTTAGCTCCTACAATGAGCAGTTCTTC. Translated: CASSFGLAGLSSYNEQFF.

The chain combines TRBV5-1 with TRBJ2-7; D ambiguous. Per the germline V gene, CDR1 is SGHRS and CDR2 is YFSETQ. V shed 3 bases and J shed 3 bases, with 10 bases lying between them. The CDR3 spans 13 residues. CDR3 protein: CASSSGSGYEQYF. CDR3 nucleotide sequence: TGCGCCAGCAGCTCAGGCTCCGGCTACGAGCAGTACTTC. Variable domain in full (rest from reference TRBV5-1 and TRBJ2-7): KAGVTQTPRYLIKTRGQQVTLSCSPISGHRSVSWYQQTPGQGLQFLFEYFSETQRNKGNFPGRFSGRQFSNSRSEMNVSTLELGDSALYLCASSSGSGYEQYFGPGTRLTVT.

This clonotype came up many times. The chain recombines TRBV7-3 with TRBJ1-1; tentatively, D is TRBD1 (6 bases). V lost 5 bases, J lost 1 base, and 11 bases lay in between. CDR1 and CDR2 (germline): SGHTA, FQGTGA. The CDR3 runs to 14 residues. CDR3 protein: CASSPTGGNTEAFF. The CDR3 DNA follows: TGTGCCAGCAGCCCGACAGGAGGGAACACTGAAGCTTTCTTT.

This clonotype was counted at least ten times. This chain connects TRBV4-2 to TRBJ1-1, with D unclear. This CDR3 is 15 amino acids long. The ends were cut back, 0 bases at V and 2 bases at J, with 10 bases in the middle. CDR1 is LGHNA, CDR2 YNFKEQ, per germline. In DNA, the CDR3 is TGTGCCAGCAGCCAAGATTTCGGGCCCAACACTGAAGCTTTCTTT. Protein sequence: CASSQDFGPNTEAFF.

This clonotype was detected many times. The chain joins TRBV3-1 to TRBJ2-2; 8 positions match TRBD2. The trim removed 0 bases at V and 5 bases at J, leaving 8 bases unmatched. The CDR3 contains 17 residues. Germline assignment: CDR1 LGHDT and CDR2 YNNKEL (reference sequence). The CDR3 loop is CASSQDKGAGVTGELFF. In nucleotides, the CDR3 is TGTGCCAGCAGCCAAGATAAAGGAGCGGGGGTTACCGGGGAGCTGTTTTTT.

The V call is TRBV24-1, the J call TRBJ2-7, with TRBD2 as a possible D gene (5 bases). CDR3 length: 13 residues. Germline V gene data show CDR1 as KGHDR and CDR2 as SFDVKD. V gave up 4 bases and J gave up 2 bases, with 8 bases separating them. This CDR3 is CATSDGVPYEQYF. The CDR3 DNA sequence: TGTGCCACCAGTGACGGGGTCCCCTACGAGCAGTACTTC.

This clonotype has ten or more counts. The CDR3 bases are TGTGCCAGCAGCCAAGCAGGGGCCCACGAGCAGTACTTC. It yields the protein CASSQAGAHEQYF. The chain joins TRBV14 to TRBJ2-7; a possible D gene is TRBD1 (6 bases). Germline-derived CDR1 and CDR2 are SGHDN and FVKESK. The CDR3 is 13 residues long. V dropped 1 base and J dropped 5 bases, with 9 bases sitting between them. Full variable domain (outside the CDR3, taken from reference TRBV14 and TRBJ2-7): EAGVTQFPSHSVIEKGQTVTLRCDPISGHDNLYWYRRVMGKEIKFLLHFVKESKQDESGMPNNRFLAERTGGTYSTLKVQPAELEDSGVYFCASSQAGAHEQYFGPGTRLTVT.

This clonotype was recorded at least ten times. The CDR3 region is CASSTGQMTYQETQYF. CDR3 DNA sequence: TGTGCCAGCAGCACGGGACAGATGACGTACCAAGAGACCCAGTACTTC. The chain employs TRBV9 and TRBJ2-5; 7 bases line up with TRBD1. The CDR3 has 16 amino acids. CDR1 is SGDLS, CDR2 YYNGEE, per germline. The J segment lost 0 bases and the V segment lost 4 bases, leaving 9 bases of the junction unmatched.

The chain links TRBV6-1 to TRBJ1-6, with 7 positions matching TRBD1. CDR3 length equals 15 residues. The V gene end was trimmed by 6 bases and the J gene end by 9 bases; junction bases not matched to a gene: 11. Germline lookup yields CDR1 MNHNS and CDR2 SASEGT. CDR3 sequence: CASSRRGGEGSPLHF. For the CDR3, the DNA is TGTGCCAGCAGCAGGAGAGGGGGCGAAGGTTCACCCCTCCACTTT.

The genes are TRBV6-1 and TRBJ2-1; D possibly corresponds to TRBD1 (6 bases). V shed 3 bases and J shed 4 bases, with 13 bases lying between them. This CDR3 region has 15 residues. Germline CDR1 MNHNS, CDR2 SASEGT. The CDR3 DNA is TGTGCCAGCAGTGAGTCAGGGGCCCTTTACAATGAGCAGTTCTTC. This translates into CASSESGALYNEQFF.

In this sample, this clonotype turned up many times. The chain has TRBV5-1 and TRBJ1-1; D gene ambiguous. From germline, CDR1 is SGHRS and CDR2 YFSETQ. Between the trimmed V and J ends, which lost 0 bases and 1 base, there was a span of 7 bases. The CDR3 length is 14 residues. CDR3 region: CASSLAGRNTEAFF. CDR3 coding DNA: TGCGCCAGCAGCTTGGCAGGAAGGAACACTGAAGCTTTCTTT.

The chain employs TRBV27 and TRBJ2-1; D may correspond to TRBD1 or TRBD2 (5 bases each). The CDR3 spans 13 residues. Germline V gives CDR1 MNHEY, CDR2 SMNVEV (reference sequence). Between the trimmed V and J ends, which lost 7 bases and 0 bases, there was a span of 7 bases. The CDR3 protein is CASTGGSYNEQFF. CDR3 bases: TGTGCCAGCACTGGGGGCTCCTACAATGAGCAGTTCTTC.

This clonotype was observed a handful of times. The V and J genes are TRBV18 and TRBJ1-5; 9 bases fit TRBD1. J was trimmed by 5 bases and V by 3 bases; bases with no gene match: 5. The CDR3 consists of 15 residues. Germline V gene lookup returns CDR1 KGHSH and CDR2 LQKENI. The CDR3 DNA sequence: TGTGCCAGCTCACCCCGGACAGGGGAAGATCAGCCCCAGCATTTT. Encoded protein: CASSPRTGEDQPQHF.